These T cell receptor beta chains were read from a single sample in a study of T cells in Graves' hyperthyroidism and ophthalmopathy. Via MiXCR, TCRdb re-called the multiplex PCR reads, giving one row per CDR3 protein. The sample includes roughly 380,000 distinct CDR3 sequences, 15% to 20% of them seen just once. The sample comprised blood. These receptors came from a woman aged 35 to 49 with Graves' ophthalmopathy. Both conserved end residues are part of each CDR3. The D gene is left open where the match is weak. Expanded clones are given a class, and other clones once, few, many or no size at all.

J gene	V gene	D gene	clone size	CDR3 DNA	CDR3 protein
TRBJ2-7	TRBV6-1	.	many	TGTGCCAGCAGTGAAGCGGAGAGCCCCTACGAGCAGTACTTC	CASSEAESPYEQYF
TRBJ2-7	TRBV11-2	.	once	TGTGCCAGCAGCACCCTGGGTTACGAGCAGTACTTC	CASSTLGYEQYF
TRBJ2-7	TRBV6-2/TRBV6-3	TRBD2	many	TGTGCCAGCAGTCGCGGACTAGCGGGACTGTTCTACGAGCAGTACTTC	CASSRGLAGLFYEQYF
TRBJ2-2	TRBV18	.	many	TGTGCCAGCTCACGCCCGGGGGAGCTGTTTTTT	CASSRPGELFF
TRBJ1-2	TRBV4-2	TRBD1	many	TGTGCCAGCAGCCAAGATGGGGAGGGGGCAGATGGCTACACCTTC	CASSQDGEGADGYTF
TRBJ2-5	TRBV7-8	.	many	TGTGCCAGCAGCGAGAGGGGTTCGGCGACCCAGTACTTC	CASSERGSATQYF
TRBJ1-2	TRBV2	.	many	TGTGCCAGCAGTTCCCTTCGCGGGGATGGCTACACCTTC	CASSSLRGDGYTF
TRBJ1-2	TRBV6-2/TRBV6-3	.	many	TGTGCCAGCAGTTACGGCCCGGGTCACTATGGCTACACCTTC	CASSYGPGHYGYTF
TRBJ2-7	TRBV28	TRBD2	many	TGTGCCAGCAGTTTTCCCCTCGCGGGGGATGATTCGGCGTACTTC	CASSFPLAGDDSAYF
TRBJ1-1	TRBV27	.	.	TGTGCCAGCAGGGGAGGACCGAACACTGAAGCTTTCTTT	CASRGGPNTEAFF
TRBJ2-2	TRBV28	.	few	TGTGCCAGCAGTTACGGACAGTACACCGGGGAGCTGTTTTTT	CASSYGQYTGELFF
TRBJ1-1	TRBV12-3/TRBV12-4	TRBD1	.	TGTGCCAGCAGCACCGGGACAGTGGGGGCTGAAGCTTTCTTT	CASSTGTVGAEAFF
TRBJ1-5	TRBV2	.	many	TGTGCCAGCACGATCGACGCCGCTAGCAATCAGCCCCAGCATTTT	CASTIDAASNQPQHF
TRBJ1-2	TRBV27	.	many	TGTGCCAGCAGTTACCAGGGTCGTTTGGGTCGGGGCTACACCTTC	CASSYQGRLGRGYTF
TRBJ2-7	TRBV11-2	TRBD2	many	TGTGCCAGCAGCTTAGTGAAACTAGCGGGAAAATACGAGCAGTACTTC	CASSLVKLAGKYEQYF
TRBJ2-2	TRBV2	TRBD2	many	TGTGCCACTCAGCGGGATGCCGGGGAGCTGTTTTTT	CATQRDAGELFF
TRBJ2-7	TRBV12-5	.	.	TGTGCTAGTGGTTTGGCCGTTGGGACGGAGAGCTCCTACGAGCAGTACTTC	CASGLAVGTESSYEQYF
TRBJ2-1	TRBV6-2/TRBV6-3	TRBD1	many	TGTGCCAGCAGTTACTCCCGTTCGACAGGGTACAATGAGCAGTTCTTC	CASSYSRSTGYNEQFF
TRBJ2-7	TRBV9	.	.	TGTGCCAGCAGCGGAGAAAGTGTGGCCTACGAGCAGTACTTC	CASSGESVAYEQYF
TRBJ1-1	TRBV15	.	many	TGTGCCACCAGCAGAGTAGGGGGCACTGAAGCTTTCTTT	CATSRVGGTEAFF
TRBJ2-7	TRBV3-1	TRBD1	few	TGTGCCAGCAGCTCGTGGGACAGAGCCTACGAGCAGTACTTC	CASSSWDRAYEQYF
TRBJ1-1	TRBV6-2/TRBV6-3	.	many	TGTGCCAGCAGTTACTCGGCAGACATGAACACTGAAGCTTTCTTT	CASSYSADMNTEAFF
TRBJ1-2	TRBV20-1	.	many	TGCAGTGCTAGAAAGCCAGGGGCCTTGAACTATGGCTACACCTTC	CSARKPGALNYGYTF
TRBJ1-1	TRBV27	TRBD1	many	TGTGCCAGCAGTGGGACAGGGGGCGTGAACACTGAAGCTTTCTTT	CASSGTGGVNTEAFF
TRBJ1-1	TRBV6-1	.	.	TGTGCCAACCACCCCCAAACCATGAACACTGAAGCTTTCTTT	CANHPQTMNTEAFF
TRBJ1-2	TRBV6-2/TRBV6-3	.	many	TGTGCCAGCAGTCCGACCCGCGGGCGAAAGGATGGCTACACCTTC	CASSPTRGRKDGYTF
TRBJ2-7	TRBV28	TRBD1	once	TGTGCCAGCAGCCCTGCCCCGGACAGGGCCTACGAGCAGTACTTC	CASSPAPDRAYEQYF
TRBJ2-7	TRBV29-1	.	many	TGCAGCGTTCTCTCCGTATCCGGGTACGAGCAGTACTTC	CSVLSVSGYEQYF
TRBJ2-7	TRBV20-1	.	.	TGCAGTGCTAGAGGACCCGCAGAGGAGCAGTACTTC	CSARGPAEEQYF
TRBJ2-2	TRBV2	.	few	TGTGCCAGCAGGGCTACAGGGAACACCGGGGAGCTGTTTTTT	CASRATGNTGELFF
TRBJ2-7	TRBV15	.	many	TGTGCCACCAGCAGAGACCCCCTTGAAGGGGAGCAGTACTTC	CATSRDPLEGEQYF
TRBJ1-5	TRBV27	TRBD1	many	TGTGCCTTTAAAGGACAGGCCATTTATAGCAATCAGCCCCAGCATTTT	CAFKGQAIYSNQPQHF